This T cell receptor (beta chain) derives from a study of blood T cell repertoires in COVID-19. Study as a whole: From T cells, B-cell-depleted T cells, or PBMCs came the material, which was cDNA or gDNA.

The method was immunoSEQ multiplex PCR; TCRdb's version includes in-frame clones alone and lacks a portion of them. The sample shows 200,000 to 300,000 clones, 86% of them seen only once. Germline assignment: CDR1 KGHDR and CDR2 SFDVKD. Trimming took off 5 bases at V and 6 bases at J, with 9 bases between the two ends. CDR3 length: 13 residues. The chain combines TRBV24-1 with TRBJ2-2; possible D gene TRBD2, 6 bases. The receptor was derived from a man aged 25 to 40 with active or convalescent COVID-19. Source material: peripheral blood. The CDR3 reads CATSVGGSGELFF. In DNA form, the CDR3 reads TGTGCCACCAGTGTCGGGGGATCCGGGGAGCTGTTTTTT.